A single sample is the source of the 27 T cell receptor beta chains below, sequenced in a study of shared clonotypes between healthy human individuals. Data came from immunoSEQ multiplex PCR; TCRdb stores just in-frame clones and leaves some out. The sample yields more than 400,000 clones, 65% to 85% seen once. Sequencing was performed on PBMCs. The receptors stem from a woman aged 40-49 years in good health. Some clones in this sample may be carry-over from other donors' samples.

V and J are TRBV6-5 and TRBJ1-1, with TRBD1 identical over 10 bases. Germline trimming cut 4 bases from V and 4 bases from J; bases unmatched to any gene: 0. This CDR3 comprises 13 residues. CDR1 is MNHEY and CDR2 is SVGAGI in the germline V gene. Written as DNA, the CDR3 is TGTGCCAGCAGTTGGACAGGGGGCACTGAAGCTTTCTTT. Translating it yields CASSWTGGTEAFF.

This clone was found once. This sequence may be a read error, since a much larger clone differs from it by one base. CDR3 nucleotide sequence: TGTGCCAGCAGCCGACAGGGGTGTCAAGGGGCCAGCGTCCTGACTTTC. Protein product: CASSRQGCQGASVLTF. The chain carries TRBV21-1 and TRBJ2-6; the DNA was not compared with TRBD1, the D call given in the table. TRBV21-1 is tagged as a pseudogene. The CDR3 extends over 16 amino acids.

The rearrangement links TRBV7-8 to TRBJ2-3, with TRBD2 identical over 12 bases. The CDR3 sequence is 17 residues long. From germline, CDR1 is SGHVS and CDR2 FQNEAQ. The V segment lost 4 bases and the J segment 5 bases; nucleotides outside the gene matches: 10. The CDR3 sequence is CASSSPETSGSLDTQYF. CDR3 nucleotide sequence: TGTGCCAGCAGCTCGCCCGAGACTAGCGGGAGTTTAGATACGCAGTATTTT. The entire variable domain, with the rest obtained from reference TRBV7-8 and TRBJ2-3, is as follows: GAGVSQSPRYKVAKRGQDVALRCDPISGHVSLFWYQQALGQGPEFLTYFQNEAQLDKSGLPSDRFFAERPEGSVSTLKIQRTQQEDSAVYLCASSSPETSGSLDTQYFGPGTRLTVL.

The chain carries TRBV5-4 and TRBJ2-7; 12 nucleotides align to TRBD1. The CDR3 spans 13 residues. In germline, CDR1 is SGHNT, CDR2 YYREEE (reference sequence). The CDR3 is CALAGQGANEQYF. The CDR3 DNA is TGTGCTCTGGCGGGACAGGGGGCAAACGAGCAGTACTTC. Variable domain in full (rest from reference TRBV5-4 and TRBJ2-7): ETGVTQSPTHLIKTRGQQVTLRCSSQSGHNTVSWYQQALGQGPQFIFQYYREEENGRGNFPPRFSGLQFPNYSSELNVNALELDDSALYLCALAGQGANEQYFGPGTRLTVT.

The rearrangement joins TRBV6-4 to TRBJ2-1; D possibly uses TRBD1 or TRBD2 (5 bases each). Germline loops: CDR1 MRHNA, CDR2 SNTAGT. CDR3 length: 14 residues. V was trimmed by 2 bases and J by 8 bases, leaving 13 bases between them. The CDR3 sequence is CASSDRGDYDEQFF. CDR3 nucleotides: TGTGCCAGCAGTGACAGGGGAGACTATGATGAGCAGTTCTTC.

V gene TRBV15 combines with J gene TRBJ2-7, with 10 nucleotides matching TRBD2. The CDR3 has 17 amino acids. Germline trimming cut 1 base from V and 1 base from J; bases unmatched to any gene: 7. Per the germline V gene, CDR1 is LNHNV and CDR2 is YYDKDF (reference sequence). CDR3 nucleotides: TGTGCCACCAGCAGAGTCCAAGCACTAGCGGGGTCCTACGAGCAGTACTTC. Translating it yields CATSRVQALAGSYEQYF. The full variable domain, its missing parts supplied by reference TRBV15 and TRBJ2-7, is DAMVIQNPRYQVTQFGKPVTLSCSQTLNHNVMYWYQQKSSQAPKLLFHYYDKDFNNEADTPDNFQSRRPNTSFCFLDIRSPGLGDTAMYLCATSRVQALAGSYEQYFGPGTRLTVT.

The table lists this clone with many counts. The chain recombines TRBV7-9 with TRBJ2-7; 11 bases map to TRBD2. Trimming cost V 1 base and J 2 bases; bases outside gene matches: 1. The CDR3 covers 15 residues. CDR1 is SEHNR and CDR2 is FQNEAQ in the germline V gene (reference sequence). CDR3 nucleotide sequence: TGTGCCAGCAGCTTAGGTAGCGGGAGGGCCTACGAGCAGTACTTC. Amino acid sequence: CASSLGSGRAYEQYF.

The chain has TRBV5-1 and TRBJ2-1; 13 nucleotides agree with TRBD2. The CDR3 loop spans 16 amino acids. The V segment lost 0 bases and the J segment 9 bases; nucleotides outside the gene matches: 6. The germline V gene encodes CDR1 SGHRS and CDR2 YFSETQ. The CDR3 reads CASSLEGLAGLGEQFF. The CDR3 nucleotides are TGCGCCAGCAGCTTGGAGGGACTAGCGGGATTGGGTGAGCAGTTCTTC.

As to this clone: Being one base from a much bigger clone, this may be a read error. The chain joins TRBV7-9 to TRBJ2-1; possibly TRBD1 for D (6 bases). The V gene's germline CDR1 is SEHNR and CDR2 FQNEAQ (reference sequence). V lost 7 bases and J lost 2, with 12 bases in between. The CDR3 is 14 residues long. Here the CDR3 reads CASISTGPYNEQFF. The CDR3 DNA is TGTGCCAGCATCTCTACAGGGCCCTACAATGAGCAGTTCTTC.

This rearrangement joins TRBV4-1 to TRBJ2-3; TRBD2 aligns across 10 bases. The CDR3 runs to 16 residues. From germline, CDR1 is MGHRA and CDR2 YSYEKL. Trimming took 4 bases from V and 0 from J; bases not matched to a gene: 4. CDR3 nucleotide sequence: TGCGCCAGCAGCCCATGGACTAGCGGCAGCACAGATACGCAGTATTTT. Encoded protein: CASSPWTSGSTDTQYF.

V gene TRBV6-1 combines with J gene TRBJ1-1, with D maybe TRBD1 (6 bases). Germline assignment: CDR1 MNHNS and CDR2 SASEGT. The CDR3 runs to 14 residues. V was cut by 1 base and J by 3 bases, with 9 bases left in between. The CDR3 bases are TGTGCCAGCAGTGAAGGCGGGGGCCACACTGAAGCTTTCTTT. This encodes CASSEGGGHTEAFF.

The rearrangement joins TRBV11-2 to TRBJ2-1; 8 bases are a match to TRBD2. The V gene end was trimmed by 0 bases and the J gene end by 15 bases; junction bases not matched to a gene: 10. Germline CDR1 and CDR2: SGHAT and FQNNGV. This CDR3 contains 14 residues. The CDR3 sequence is CASSLDELAGGLFF. CDR3 nucleotide sequence: TGTGCCAGCAGCTTAGATGAGCTGGCGGGAGGCCTGTTCTTC.

This chain connects TRBV28 to TRBJ2-2, with unresolved D. V was shortened by 2 bases and J by 1 base, with 11 bases between the two germline ends. This CDR3 has 16 residues. The germline V gene has CDR1 MDHEN and CDR2 SYDVKM. The CDR3 region is CASSLLPSLNTGELFF. CDR3 DNA: TGTGCCAGCAGTTTACTACCCTCACTGAACACCGGGGAGCTGTTTTTT.

V is TRBV27 and J is TRBJ2-1; 8 bases align to TRBD2. This CDR3 has 18 residues. The germline V gene has CDR1 MNHEY and CDR2 SMNVEV (reference sequence). The V and J ends lost 5 bases and 6 bases, in that order; junction bases with no gene match: 18. CDR3 amino acids: CASSPIQKLAVGVNEQFF. CDR3 in DNA: TGTGCCAGCAGTCCGATACAGAAACTAGCGGTGGGTGTCAATGAGCAGTTCTTC.

This clone was seen at least ten times. This CDR3 is also generated by other DNA sequences in the sample. The chain has TRBV6-5 and TRBJ2-1; 11 bases agree with TRBD2. V lost 5 bases to trimming and J lost 4 bases; unmatched junction nucleotides: 4. This CDR3 spans 15 amino acids. CDR1 is MNHEY, CDR2 SVGAGI, per germline. The CDR3, as DNA: TGTGCCAGCAGTCAGACTAGCGGGACGTACAATGAGCAGTTCTTC. Encoded protein: CASSQTSGTYNEQFF.

The J gene is TRBJ2-2, the V gene TRBV19, with 8 bases aligning to TRBD1. Germline-derived CDR1 and CDR2 are LNHDA and SQIVND (reference sequence). CDR3 size: 15 residues. The trim removed 3 bases at V and 4 bases at J, leaving 4 bases unmatched. The CDR3 sequence: CASSMTGVSTGELFF. The CDR3 DNA reads as TGTGCCAGTAGTATGACAGGGGTCTCCACCGGGGAGCTGTTTTTT.

Regarding this clone: This likely traces to a read error, being one base from a far larger clone. The sample has other DNA sequences that encode this CDR3 too. The chain recombines TRBV30 with TRBJ2-5, with TRBD2 matching over 8 bases. TRBJ2-7 matches the DNA end more closely, so the J call is doubtful. The CDR3 has 14 amino acids. Germline CDR1 is GTSNPN and CDR2 is SVGIG (reference sequence). The CDR3 is CAWSVPGGGYEQYF. The CDR3, as DNA: TGTGCCTGGAGTGTACCCGGGGGGGGGTACGAGCAGTACTTC.

This clone was counted once. At one of its ends the junction is not consistent with the germline gene, which may arise from a read error. At the DNA level, this CDR3 is encoded by other sequences in the same sample as well. The chain couples TRBV29-1 to TRBJ1-1, with no clear D. Looked up from germline, CDR1 is SQVTM and CDR2 is ANQGSEA. This CDR3 region has 10 residues. The CDR3 reads CSVKITEAFF. The CDR3 bases are TGCAGCGTTAAGATTACTGAAGCCTTCTTT.

The V gene is TRBV4-3, the J gene TRBJ1-3; D unresolved. The CDR3 spans 18 residues. Germline V gene sequence: CDR1 LGHNA, CDR2 YSLEER. Trimming took off 3 bases at V and 0 bases at J, with 18 bases between the two ends. CDR3 sequence: CASSHQISHGSSGNTIYF. The CDR3 region has the DNA TGCGCCAGCAGCCATCAGATCAGCCACGGGAGCTCTGGAAACACCATATATTTT.

The CDR3 sequence is CASSSRTYEQYF. The CDR3 bases are TGTGCCAGCAGTTCTAGGACCTACGAGCAGTACTTC. The V gene is TRBV6-1, the J gene TRBJ2-7; D gene unclear. V was pared by 5 bases and J by 2 bases, with 7 bases between. Germline assignment: CDR1 MNHNS and CDR2 SASEGT. The CDR3 is made up of 12 amino acids.

This chain uses TRBV5-1 with TRBJ2-7; 7 bases agree with TRBD2. This CDR3 region has 15 residues. Germline V CDR1 and CDR2: SGHRS, YFSETQ. V shed 0 bases and J 6 bases; nucleotides not matched to a gene: 9. CDR3 bases: TGCGCCAGCAGCTTGGGTCCGGGAGGCACCGGCGAGCAGTACTTC. Its protein is CASSLGPGGTGEQYF.

In the case of this clone: This likely stems from a read error, as it lies one base from a far larger clone. Other DNA sequences within the sample encode an identical CDR3. The chain links TRBV19 to TRBJ2-3, with 9 bases identical to TRBD1. The CDR3 consists of 13 residues. Looked up from germline, CDR1 is LNHDA and CDR2 is SQIVND (reference sequence). CDR3 sequence reads: CASRDRERDTQYF. The CDR3 DNA reads as TGTGCTAGTCGGGACAGGGAGCGAGATACGCAGTATTTT.

This clone was detected once. Only one base separates this from a far larger clonotype, so it likely reflects a read error. The chain is built from TRBV5-1 and TRBJ2-2; possibly TRBD1 or TRBD2 for D (5 bases each). V was cut by 2 bases and J by 10 bases, with 12 bases left in between. Germline CDR1 SGHRS, CDR2 YFSETQ. The CDR3 is made up of 13 amino acids. The CDR3 bases are TGCGCCAGCAGCTTCCCCGGGGCCGTGGAGCTGTTTTTT. This encodes CASSFPGAVELFF.

About this clone itself: A far larger clone lies a single base away; this is likely a read error. V and J are TRBV6-1 and TRBJ1-2; 7 bases map to TRBD1. Germline CDR1 is MNHNS and CDR2 is SASEGT. V was clipped by 6 bases and J by 4 bases; unmatched bases: 11. The CDR3 sequence is 15 residues long. The chain's CDR3 is CASRAFFWDSYGYTF. For the CDR3, the DNA is TGTGCCAGCAGAGCTTTTTTCTGGGACAGCTATGGCTACACCTTC.

For this clone: A read error likely explains this, since a far larger clone differs by one base. The chain links TRBV29-1 to TRBJ1-5; no reliable D call. This CDR3 has 13 amino acids. Germline assignment: CDR1 SQVTM and CDR2 ANQGSEA. Trimming left V 5 bases short and J 11 bases short, with 19 bases between. The CDR3 loop reads CSVLLSDGRTQHF. The DNA for the CDR3 is TGCAGCGTTTTGTTATCAGACGGACGGACCCAGCATTTT. Based on the CDR3 plus reference TRBV29-1 and TRBJ1-5, the full variable domain is SAVISQKPSRDICQRGTSLTIQCQVDSQVTMMFWYRQQPGQSLTLIATANQGSEATYESGFVIDKFPISRPNLTFSTLTVSNMSPEDSSIYLCSVLLSDGRTQHFGDGTRLSIL.

This clone was detected a few times. The chain couples TRBV6-4 to TRBJ2-1, with 10 nucleotides matching TRBD2. The CDR3 runs to 14 residues. After removal of 2 bases from V and 10 bases from J, the junction contained 5 bases not matched to a gene. Germline V gene sequence: CDR1 MRHNA, CDR2 SNTAGT. The CDR3 DNA reads as TGTGCCAGCAGTGACGGGACTAGCGCTCGCGAGCAGTTCTTC. Encoded protein: CASSDGTSAREQFF.

This chain connects TRBV5-8 to TRBJ1-1; D uncertain. The V end lost 2 bases, the J end lost 1 base, and 6 bases lay between the germline ends. This CDR3 is built from 13 residues. CDR1 SGHTS and CDR2 YDEGEE come from the germline V gene. The CDR3 DNA is TGTGCCAGCAGCTTTCAGAGGAACACTGAAGCTTTCTTT. It yields the protein CASSFQRNTEAFF. Full variable domain (rest looked up from reference TRBV5-8 and TRBJ1-1): EAGVTQSPTHLIKTRGQQATLRCSPISGHTSVYWYQQALGLGLQFLLWYDEGEERNRGNFPPRFSGRQFPNYSSELNVNALELEDSALYLCASSFQRNTEAFFGQGTRLTVV.